This T cell receptor beta chain comes out of a study of shared clonotypes between healthy human individuals. Study in general: CD4 naive and memory got three plates each, CD8 naive two, CD8 memory one.

The method was immunoSEQ multiplex PCR; TCRdb's version includes in-frame clones alone and lacks a portion of them. The table includes about 2.4 million clones, roughly 93% detected once. CD4+ cells underwent separation, giving CD45RA+ naive and CD45RA-negative memory subsets. CDR3 size: 13 residues. Trimming took 8 bases from V and 5 from J, leaving 15 bases between them. Germline V gene data show CDR1 as SNHLY and CDR2 as FYNNEI. Study findings and constraints: In several donors, approximately 5% of naive CD4 clonotypes appeared in common. Clonotypes which were not shared had lower generation probabilities than clonotypes that all four donors shared.

Points on this clone: The antigen remains undetermined.

The chain employs TRBV2 and TRBJ2-5, with unresolved D. Material for sequencing was naive CD4+ T cells from PBMCs. Subset reported: CD45RA+ positively selected. The source is a man younger than 30 in good health. Some clones in this sample may be carry-over from other donors' samples. The CDR3 region is CASSWGVGETQYF. CDR3 sequence (DNA): TGTGCCAGCTCCTGGGGTGTGGGGGAGACCCAGTACTTC.